This T cell receptor beta chain was captured by sequencing in a study of blood T cell repertoires in COVID-19. Background on the study: In each case, the material was cDNA or gDNA derived from T cells, B-cell-depleted T cells, or PBMCs.

Germline V gives CDR1 SEHNR, CDR2 FQNEAQ (reference sequence). V dropped 1 base and J dropped 12; count of bases not matched to a gene: 3. The CDR3 runs to 13 residues. Measured with immunoSEQ multiplex PCR; TCRdb has only the in-frame clones, and not every one. The sample includes roughly 260,000 clones, 80% to 90% of them seen just once. This TCR was recovered from a woman aged 45-65 years with acute or convalescent COVID-19. V gene TRBV7-9 combines with J gene TRBJ2-1; 10 bases align to TRBD2. The specimen sequenced was peripheral blood. CDR3 sequence: CASSLDGTSVQFF. The CDR3, as DNA: TGTGCCAGCAGCTTAGATGGGACTAGCGTGCAGTTCTTC.